The 13 T cell receptor beta chains in this list originate from one sample, sequenced in a study of T-cell memory formation after mild COVID-19. MiXCR was run by TCRdb on the 5' RACE reads, yielding one entry per CDR3 protein. The sample lists hundreds of thousands of distinct CDR3 sequences, around 30% occurring once. The sample taken for sequencing was PBMCs or a T cell subset sorted from them (not recorded which). These receptors all stem from an adult woman who had mild COVID-19 (a few samples of this study predate the infection). Cell type and time point are not known.

The chain links TRBV6-1 to TRBJ2-3; 14 bases agree with TRBD2. The CDR3 is made up of 15 amino acids. CDR1 is MNHNS, CDR2 SASEGT, per germline. V lost 4 bases and J lost 7; bases outside the gene matches: 4. CDR3 nucleotides: TGTGCCAGCAGTGCCGGGACTAGCGGGAGTTATACGCAGTATTTT. Protein product: CASSAGTSGSYTQYF.

The chain is built from TRBV3-1 and TRBJ1-3; no firm D call. V dropped 8 bases and J dropped 1 base, with 9 bases sitting between them. In germline, CDR1 is LGHDT, CDR2 YNNKEL (reference sequence). The CDR3 consists of 13 residues. The CDR3: CASRERSGNTIYF. DNA of the CDR3: TGTGCCAGCCGTGAACGATCTGGAAACACCATATATTTT.

V and J are TRBV21-1 and TRBJ1-6. TRBV21-1 is shown as a pseudogene. The length of the CDR3 is 16 residues. In DNA form, the CDR3 reads TGTGCCAGCAGCAAAGCTTGGGATCCTCATAATTCACCCCTCCACTTT. Translating it yields CASSKAWDPHNSPLHF.

The J gene is TRBJ1-1, the V gene TRBV6-2 or TRBV6-3; D is uncertain. Trimming shortened V by 5 bases and J by 1 base, and 8 bases separated the two germline ends. Germline loops: CDR1 MNHEY, CDR2 SVGEGT. The CDR3 extends over 13 amino acids. The CDR3 DNA follows: TGTGCCAGCAGTGGCACTAGGAACACTGAAGCTTTCTTT. It is translated as CASSGTRNTEAFF.

This clonotype has only a few counts. The rearrangement links TRBV12-3 or TRBV12-4 to TRBJ2-1, with D maybe TRBD2 (7 bases). This CDR3 is built from 15 residues. Trimming took off 5 bases at V and 9 bases at J, with 20 bases between the two ends. CDR3 sequence: CASSLGGGSSREQFF. Here the CDR3 DNA reads TGTGCCAGCAGTCTCGGGGGCGGGAGCTCCCGTGAGCAGTTCTTC.

V and J are TRBV12-3 or TRBV12-4 and TRBJ2-5, with D perhaps TRBD2 (6 bases). The CDR3 consists of 15 residues. V was pared by 3 bases and J by 5 bases, with 16 bases between. CDR3: CASSFNGGTLETQYF. The DNA of the CDR3 is TGTGCCAGCAGTTTCAACGGCGGGACGCTCGAGACCCAGTACTTC.

This clonotype was counted between two and nine times. The chain has TRBV29-1 and TRBJ2-4; 9 bases fit TRBD1. Trimming removed 3 bases from V and 12 bases from J; junction bases left unmatched: 12. Germline-derived CDR1 and CDR2 are SQVTM and ANQGSEA. The CDR3 runs to 14 residues. The CDR3 sequence: CSVDGGGQGRNQYF. CDR3 nucleotide sequence: TGCAGCGTTGATGGAGGGGGACAGGGACGGAATCAGTACTTC.

In its sample, this clonotype was seen a few times. The chain combines TRBV4-3 with TRBJ1-5, with D possibly TRBD1 on 6 matching bases. Looked up from germline, CDR1 is LGHNA and CDR2 is YSLEER. CDR3 length: 16 residues. V lost 0 bases and J 6 bases, leaving 15 bases between the germline ends. CDR3: CASSQDSTGIGQPQHF. CDR3 in DNA: TGCGCCAGCAGCCAAGACTCTACAGGGATCGGTCAGCCCCAGCATTTT.

This chain uses TRBV5-1 with TRBJ2-7, with D unresolved. V was trimmed by 1 base and J by 3 bases, leaving 11 bases between them. Germline lookup yields CDR1 SGHRS and CDR2 YFSETQ. This CDR3 comprises 14 residues. DNA of the CDR3: TGCGCCAGCAGCTTGTTTCCAGGTAACTACGAGCAGTACTTC. Translated: CASSLFPGNYEQYF.

The CDR3: CASSLVVYSAKNIQYF. The CDR3 bases are TGCGCCAGCAGCTTGGTGGTCTACTCAGCCAAAAACATTCAGTACTTC. The chain couples TRBV5-1 to TRBJ2-4, with D uncertain. CDR3 size: 16 residues. The V end was cut by 0 bases, the J end by 0 bases, with 10 bases between. The germline CDR1 and CDR2 sequences are SGHRS and YFSETQ.

This CDR3 is CASSPSGGHEQYF. The CDR3 nucleotides are TGCGCCAGCAGCCCCTCGGGCGGCCACGAGCAGTACTTC. The genes are TRBV5-1 and TRBJ2-7, with D unresolved. Germline V gene data show CDR1 as SGHRS and CDR2 as YFSETQ. This CDR3 has 13 amino acids. Trimming left V 4 bases short and J 5 bases short, with 13 bases between.

In its sample, this clonotype was seen a few times. The CDR3 DNA reads as TGCGCCAGCACAACCGCATGGACCGGGGAGCTGTTTTTT. Its translation: CASTTAWTGELFF. V is TRBV23-1 and J is TRBJ2-2; D is uncertain. TRBV23-1 is given ORF status, its function remaining uncertain. This CDR3 region has 13 residues. The germline V and J ends were trimmed by 7 bases and 5 bases, with 11 bases remaining between them.

This clonotype was found a few times. V is TRBV5-4 and J is TRBJ2-5, with D possibly being TRBD1 or TRBD2 (6 bases each). Trimming shortened V by 4 bases and J by 1 base, and 14 bases separated the two germline ends. The V gene's germline CDR1 is SGHNT and CDR2 YYREEE (reference sequence). The CDR3 has 15 residues. The CDR3 coding sequence is TGTGCCAGCAGCCCCGGGGGCAGCCTCCAAGAGACCCAGTACTTC. Translating it yields CASSPGGSLQETQYF.